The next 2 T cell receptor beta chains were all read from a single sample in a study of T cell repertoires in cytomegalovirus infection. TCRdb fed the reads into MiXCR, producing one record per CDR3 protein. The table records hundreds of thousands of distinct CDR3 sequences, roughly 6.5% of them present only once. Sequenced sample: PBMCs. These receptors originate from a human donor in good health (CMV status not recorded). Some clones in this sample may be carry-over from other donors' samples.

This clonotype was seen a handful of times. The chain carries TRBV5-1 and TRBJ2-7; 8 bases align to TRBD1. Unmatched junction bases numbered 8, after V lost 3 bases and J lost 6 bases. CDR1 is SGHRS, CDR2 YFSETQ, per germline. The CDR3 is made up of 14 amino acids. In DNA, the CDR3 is TGCGCCAGCAGCTCCCAAGACAGGGGTAGCGAGCAGTACTTC. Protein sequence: CASSSQDRGSEQYF. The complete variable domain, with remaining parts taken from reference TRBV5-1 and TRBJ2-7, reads KAGVTQTPRYLIKTRGQQVTLSCSPISGHRSVSWYQQTPGQGLQFLFEYFSETQRNKGNFPGRFSGRQFSNSRSEMNVSTLELGDSALYLCASSSQDRGSEQYFGPGTRLTVT.

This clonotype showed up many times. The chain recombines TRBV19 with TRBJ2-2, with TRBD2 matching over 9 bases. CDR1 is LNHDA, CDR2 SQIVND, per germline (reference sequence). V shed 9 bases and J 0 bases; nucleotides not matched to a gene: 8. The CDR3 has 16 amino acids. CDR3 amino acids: CASHPVAGANTGELFF. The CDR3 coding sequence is TGTGCCAGCCATCCGGTAGCGGGGGCGAACACCGGGGAGCTGTTTTTT. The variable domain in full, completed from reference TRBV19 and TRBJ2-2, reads DGGITQSPKYLFRKEGQNVTLSCEQNLNHDAMYWYRQDPGQGLRLIYYSQIVNDFQKGDIAEGYSVSREKKESFPLTVTSAQKNPTAFYLCASHPVAGANTGELFFGEGSRLTVL.